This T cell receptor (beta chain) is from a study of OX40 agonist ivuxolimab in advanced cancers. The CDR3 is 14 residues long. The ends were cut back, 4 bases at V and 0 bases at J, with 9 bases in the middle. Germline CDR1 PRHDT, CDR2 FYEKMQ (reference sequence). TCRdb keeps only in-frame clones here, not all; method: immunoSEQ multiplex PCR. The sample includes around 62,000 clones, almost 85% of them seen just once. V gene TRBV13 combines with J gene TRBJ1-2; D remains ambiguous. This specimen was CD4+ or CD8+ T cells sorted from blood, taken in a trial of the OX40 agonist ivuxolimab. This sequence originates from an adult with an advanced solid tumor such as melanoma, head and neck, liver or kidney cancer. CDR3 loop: CASSSGRSNYGYTF. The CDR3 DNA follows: TGTGCCAGCAGCTCGGGCAGGTCTAACTATGGCTACACCTTC.